Each of the 24 T cell receptor beta chains below was sequenced from the same sample in a study of blood T cell repertoires in COVID-19. Only in-frame clones appear in the TCRdb table, and some are missing; sequencing was by immunoSEQ multiplex PCR. Of about 410,000 clones in the sample, approximately 90% were seen once. Specimen: peripheral blood. The receptor set was obtained from a woman aged 35 to 49 with COVID-19, enrolled during active disease.

This rearrangement joins TRBV27 to TRBJ2-7; possibly TRBD2 for D (7 bases). The length of the CDR3 is 20 residues. The germline V gene has CDR1 MNHEY and CDR2 SMNVEV (reference sequence). The V end was cut by 1 base, the J end by 1 base, with 26 bases between. The CDR3 is CASSLLGLGAPGLPSYEQYF. The CDR3 nucleotides read TGTGCCAGCAGTTTATTAGGTCTGGGGGCACCGGGACTACCATCCTACGAGCAGTACTTC.

The rearrangement uses TRBV10-3 and TRBJ2-4; TRBD1 matches at 12 bases. V dropped 2 bases and J dropped 7; count of bases not matched to a gene: 6. The germline gives CDR1 ENHRY, CDR2 SYGVKD. The CDR3 length is 16 residues. In DNA form, the CDR3 reads TGTGCCATCAGTGAGGGGACAGGGGGCTATTTGAACATTCAGTACTTC. This gives the protein CAISEGTGGYLNIQYF.

The gene calls are TRBV30 and TRBJ2-5, with a possible D match to TRBD1 (9 bases). Germline assignment: CDR1 GTSNPN and CDR2 SVGIG (reference sequence). This CDR3 comprises 14 residues. Deletions cut 8 bases from V and 5 bases from J, with 21 bases between. The CDR3 sequence: CARGGQGWAETQYF. The CDR3 bases are TGTGCCCGGGGGGGACAGGGATGGGCGGAGACCCAGTACTTC.

V usage is TRBV7-2 and J usage is TRBJ1-6; no firm D call. Trimming removed 5 bases at V and 8 bases at J, with 16 bases between. There are 15 residues in the CDR3. Per germline, CDR1 SGHTA and CDR2 FQGNSA. The CDR3 loop is CASSLTTGPDSPLHF. CDR3 nucleotides: TGTGCCAGCAGCCTTACAACGGGTCCGGATTCACCCCTCCACTTT.

This chain links TRBV28 with TRBJ1-5; a weak D match, TRBD1 (6 bases). This CDR3 has 14 amino acids. CDR1 MDHEN and CDR2 SYDVKM come from the germline V gene. Trimming stripped 5 bases from V and 6 bases from J, with 14 bases between. The CDR3 sequence: CASSLGGRSQPQHF. The DNA of the CDR3 is TGTGCCAGCAGTCTTGGGGGCAGAAGTCAGCCCCAGCATTTT.

The chain has TRBV6-2 or TRBV6-3 and TRBJ2-3; 9 bases agree with TRBD2. The germline CDR1 and CDR2 sequences are MNHEY and SVGEGT. There are 18 residues in the CDR3. V lost 2 bases and J lost 4; bases outside the gene matches: 13. This chain's CDR3 is CASSYPSIAGVASDTQYF. The CDR3 DNA follows: TGTGCCAGCAGTTACCCGAGCATAGCGGGGGTGGCCTCAGATACGCAGTATTTT.

This chain connects TRBV30 to TRBJ1-4; 9 bases are shared with TRBD1. Trimming removed 2 bases from V and 2 bases from J; junction bases left unmatched: 3. This CDR3 region has 15 residues. Per the germline V gene, CDR1 is GTSNPN and CDR2 is SVGIG (reference sequence). In DNA, the CDR3 is TGTGCCTGGAGTAATACAGGGGGCACTAATGAAAAACTGTTTTTT. Residues: CAWSNTGGTNEKLFF.

J is TRBJ1-1 and V is TRBV7-2, with 8 nucleotides matching TRBD1. Unmatched junction bases numbered 3, after V lost 3 bases and J lost 3 bases. Germline V gene data show CDR1 as SGHTA and CDR2 as FQGNSA. This CDR3 region has 14 residues. CDR3 in amino acids: CASSLDRDHTEAFF. The DNA of the CDR3 is TGTGCCAGCAGCTTGGACAGGGATCACACTGAAGCTTTCTTT.

The chain has TRBV3-1 (or the pseudogene TRBV3-2) and TRBJ1-1, with 8 bases aligning to TRBD1. Germline-derived CDR1 and CDR2 are LGHDT and YNNKEL (reference sequence). The CDR3 runs to 15 residues. The V gene end was trimmed by 6 bases and the J gene end by 0 bases; junction bases not matched to a gene: 6. CDR3 nucleotide sequence: TGTGCCAGCAGAGGACAGGGAGCTGTGAACACTGAAGCTTTCTTT. This codes for CASRGQGAVNTEAFF.

The chain employs TRBV5-1 and TRBJ2-3, with 7 bases matching TRBD2. This CDR3 spans 15 amino acids. Germline CDR1 is SGHRS and CDR2 is YFSETQ. The trim removed 4 bases at V and 3 bases at J, leaving 8 bases unmatched. CDR3: CASSPARTSTDTQYF. The CDR3 DNA reads TGCGCCAGCAGCCCCGCGAGGACTAGTACAGATACGCAGTATTTT.

This rearrangement joins TRBV5-1 to TRBJ1-4, with no clear D. The CDR3 has 17 amino acids. Trimming removed 1 base from V and 3 bases from J, with 16 bases in between. Per the germline V gene, CDR1 is SGHRS and CDR2 is YFSETQ. The CDR3 DNA reads TGCGCCAGCAGCTTGCGGCAAATGCGGGGTTCTAATGAAAAACTGTTTTTT. Encoded protein: CASSLRQMRGSNEKLFF.

This clone was seen only once. The chain joins TRBV11-2 to TRBJ2-1, with TRBD2 identical over 14 bases. The length of the CDR3 is 16 residues. Looked up from germline, CDR1 is SGHAT and CDR2 is FQNNGV. The J segment lost 8 bases and the V segment lost 4 bases, leaving 7 bases of the junction unmatched. CDR3 bases: TGTGCCAGCAGCTCTCGACTAGCGGGGGGGCTTGATGAGCAGTTCTTC. Amino acids: CASSSRLAGGLDEQFF.

The chain joins TRBV5-4 to TRBJ2-3; 8 positions match TRBD2. Trimming at V came to 3 bases and at J to 1 base, leaving 4 bases not matched to a gene. The CDR3 extends over 15 amino acids. Germline loops: CDR1 SGHNT, CDR2 YYREEE (reference sequence). The CDR3 reads CASSSQTSGTDTQYF. In DNA, the CDR3 is TGTGCCAGCAGCTCACAGACTAGCGGCACAGATACGCAGTATTTT.

The chain couples TRBV6-2 or TRBV6-3 to TRBJ1-6; 7 bases agree with TRBD1. The CDR3 has 14 amino acids. The germline gives CDR1 MNHEY, CDR2 SVGEGT. Trimming removed 5 bases from V and 12 bases from J; junction bases left unmatched: 10. This CDR3 reads CASSVQGGMGPLHF. The CDR3 bases are TGTGCCAGCAGTGTCCAGGGGGGAATGGGACCCCTCCACTTT.

The chain uses TRBV28 and TRBJ1-2, with a possible D match to TRBD1 (5 bases). V dropped 5 bases and J dropped 2 bases, with 18 bases sitting between them. Germline CDR1 reads MDHEN; CDR2 reads SYDVKM. This CDR3 is built from 16 residues. CDR3 DNA sequence: TGTGCCAGCAGTCCCACATGGGGGGGGGACAACTATGGCTACACCTTC. As protein: CASSPTWGGDNYGYTF.

V is TRBV7-2 and J is TRBJ2-1, with 13 bases matching TRBD2. Germline CDR1 is SGHTA and CDR2 is FQGNSA. V gave up 4 bases and J gave up 6 bases; unmatched junction bases: 6. The CDR3 is 16 residues long. The CDR3 nucleotides are TGTGCCAGCAGCTCCCGGACTAGCGGGGGCCTCAATGAGCAGTTCTTC. Protein product: CASSSRTSGGLNEQFF.

The chain combines TRBV9 with TRBJ2-2, with D hard to call. The germline V gene has CDR1 SGDLS and CDR2 YYNGEE. The CDR3 has 16 amino acids. The V end lost 3 bases, the J end lost 1 base, and 13 bases lay between the germline ends. The CDR3 DNA reads TGTGCCAGCAGCGAGAGCGTCTCCTTGAACACCGGGGAGCTGTTTTTT. Protein product: CASSESVSLNTGELFF.

This chain joins TRBV14 and TRBJ2-1; D may be TRBD2 (6 bases). Trimming stripped 4 bases from V and 5 bases from J, with 6 bases between. The germline gives CDR1 SGHDN, CDR2 FVKESK. The CDR3 is 12 amino acids. CDR3 protein: CASSRRDNEQFF. CDR3 in DNA: TGTGCCAGCAGCCGGAGGGACAATGAGCAGTTCTTC.

The V and J genes are TRBV4-3 and TRBJ1-2; 8 positions match TRBD1. The CDR3 loop spans 13 amino acids. Germline V gives CDR1 LGHNA, CDR2 YSLEER. Trimming removed 5 bases from V and 8 bases from J; junction bases left unmatched: 7. The CDR3 is CASSSTGAGGYTF. The CDR3 DNA reads TGCGCCAGCAGCTCGACAGGGGCGGGAGGCTACACCTTC.

This chain links TRBV7-2 with TRBJ2-7; no clear D. V lost 4 bases to trimming and J lost 5 bases, with 15 bases between them. The germline CDR1 and CDR2 sequences are SGHTA and FQGNSA. CDR3 length: 14 amino acids. As DNA, the CDR3 is TGTGCCAGCAGCTCTCACCTACCTCGGGACGAGCAGTACTTC. It translates to CASSSHLPRDEQYF.

The CDR3 here is CASSPQGAGNTEAFF. As DNA, the CDR3 is TGTGCCAGCAGTCCCCAGGGGGCTGGGAACACTGAAGCTTTCTTT. This chain uses TRBV27 with TRBJ1-1; 8 bases agree with TRBD1. The CDR3 is made up of 15 amino acids. CDR1 is MNHEY, CDR2 SMNVEV, per germline (reference sequence). V shed 5 bases and J 1 base; nucleotides not matched to a gene: 6.

This clone was detected once. This chain joins TRBV6-2 or TRBV6-3 and TRBJ2-2; D not certain. The CDR3 contains 13 residues. CDR1 MNHEY and CDR2 SVGEGT come from the germline V gene. Trimming cost V 5 bases and J 4 bases, with 8 bases left between them. The chain's CDR3 is CASSTRFTGELFF. DNA for the CDR3: TGTGCCAGCAGTACACGTTTCACCGGGGAGCTGTTTTTT.

This chain joins TRBV28 and TRBJ1-1; D is ambiguous. V was shortened by 3 bases and J by 7 bases, with 12 bases between the two germline ends. The CDR3 sequence is 13 residues long. Germline loops: CDR1 MDHEN, CDR2 SYDVKM. CDR3 in amino acids: CASSLLVQVEAFF. CDR3 sequence (DNA): TGTGCCAGCAGTTTGTTAGTTCAGGTTGAAGCTTTCTTT.

This clone was seen more than once but under ten times. The chain couples TRBV21-1 to TRBJ1-1; TRBD1 is the table's D call, not checked against the DNA. TRBV21-1 is an annotated pseudogene. The CDR3 length is 17 residues. The CDR3 region is CASIYRRDRAPNTEAFF. The CDR3 DNA sequence: TGTGCCAGCATCTACCGCCGGGACAGGGCTCCGAACACTGAAGCTTTCTTT.